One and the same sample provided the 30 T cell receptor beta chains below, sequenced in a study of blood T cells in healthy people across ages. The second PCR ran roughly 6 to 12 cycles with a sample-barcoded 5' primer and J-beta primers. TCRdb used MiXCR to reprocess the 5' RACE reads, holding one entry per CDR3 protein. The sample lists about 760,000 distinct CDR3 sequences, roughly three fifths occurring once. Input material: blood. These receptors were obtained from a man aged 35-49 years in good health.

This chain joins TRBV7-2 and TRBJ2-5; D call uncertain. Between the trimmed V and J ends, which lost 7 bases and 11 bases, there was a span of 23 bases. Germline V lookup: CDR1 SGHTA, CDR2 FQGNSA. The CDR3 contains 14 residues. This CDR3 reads CASNPRKGTNEQYF. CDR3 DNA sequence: TGTGCCAGCAACCCCCGTAAGGGAACCAATGAGCAGTACTTC. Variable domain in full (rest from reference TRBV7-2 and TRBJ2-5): GAGVSQSPSNKVTEKGKDVELRCDPISGHTALYWYRQSLGQGLEFLIYFQGNSAPDKSGLPSDRFSAERTGGSVSTLTIQRTQQEDSAVYLCASNPRKGTNEQYFGPGTRLLVL.

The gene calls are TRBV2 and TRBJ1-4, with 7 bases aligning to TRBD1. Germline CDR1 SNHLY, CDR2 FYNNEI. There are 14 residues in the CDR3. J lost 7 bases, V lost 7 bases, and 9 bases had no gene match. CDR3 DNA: TGTGCCAGCACGACAGGGAGGGAGGGTGAAAAACTGTTTTTT. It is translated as CASTTGREGEKLFF.

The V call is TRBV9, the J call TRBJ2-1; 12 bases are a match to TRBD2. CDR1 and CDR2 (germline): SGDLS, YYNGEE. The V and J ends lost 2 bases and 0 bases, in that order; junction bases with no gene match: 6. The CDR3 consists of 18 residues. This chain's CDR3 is CASSVGLAGTSSYNEQFF. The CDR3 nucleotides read TGTGCCAGCAGCGTCGGACTAGCGGGAACTAGCTCCTACAATGAGCAGTTCTTC.

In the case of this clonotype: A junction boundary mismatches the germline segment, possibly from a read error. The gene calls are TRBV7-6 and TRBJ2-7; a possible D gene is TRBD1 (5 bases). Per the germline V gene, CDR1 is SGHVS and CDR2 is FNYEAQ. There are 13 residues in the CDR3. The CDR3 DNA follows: TGTGCCAGCAACTTAGGGTCAGGGCGCGAGCAGTACTTC. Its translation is CASNLGSGREQYF.

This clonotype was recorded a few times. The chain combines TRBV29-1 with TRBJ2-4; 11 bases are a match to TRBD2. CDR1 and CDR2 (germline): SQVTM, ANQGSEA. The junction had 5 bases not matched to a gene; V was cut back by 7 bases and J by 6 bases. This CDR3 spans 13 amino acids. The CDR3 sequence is CSGLGLAGNIQYF. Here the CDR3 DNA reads TGCAGCGGATTAGGACTAGCGGGAAACATTCAGTACTTC.

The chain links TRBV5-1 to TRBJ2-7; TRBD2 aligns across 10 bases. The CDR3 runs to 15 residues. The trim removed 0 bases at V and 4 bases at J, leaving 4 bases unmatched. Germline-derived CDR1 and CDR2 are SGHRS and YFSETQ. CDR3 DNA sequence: TGCGCCAGCAGCTTGGACCCAGCGGGAGGGTACGAGCAGTACTTC. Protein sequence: CASSLDPAGGYEQYF.

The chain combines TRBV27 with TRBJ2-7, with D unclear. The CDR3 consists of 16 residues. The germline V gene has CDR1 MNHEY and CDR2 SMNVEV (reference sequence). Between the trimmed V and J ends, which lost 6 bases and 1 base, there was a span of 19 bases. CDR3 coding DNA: TGTGCCAGCAGCCCGACCCCAAGAATTACTTCCTACGAGCAGTACTTC. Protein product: CASSPTPRITSYEQYF.

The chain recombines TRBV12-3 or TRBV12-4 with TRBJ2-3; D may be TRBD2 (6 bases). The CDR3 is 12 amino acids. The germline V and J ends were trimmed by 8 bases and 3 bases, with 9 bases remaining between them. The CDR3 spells CASGRETDTQYF. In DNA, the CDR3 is TGTGCCAGCGGCCGGGAGACAGATACGCAGTATTTT.

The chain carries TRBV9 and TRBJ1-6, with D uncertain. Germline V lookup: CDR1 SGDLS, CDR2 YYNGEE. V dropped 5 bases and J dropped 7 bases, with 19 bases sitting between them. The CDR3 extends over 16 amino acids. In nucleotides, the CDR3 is TGTGCCAGCAGTATAACCCCGTCTGCTCTCAATTCACCCCTCCACTTT. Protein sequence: CASSITPSALNSPLHF.

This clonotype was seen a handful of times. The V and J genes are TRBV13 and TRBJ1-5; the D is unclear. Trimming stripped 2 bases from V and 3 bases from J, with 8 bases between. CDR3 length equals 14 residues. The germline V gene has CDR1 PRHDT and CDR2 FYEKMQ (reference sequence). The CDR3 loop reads CASSLRGINQPQHF. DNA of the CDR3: TGTGCCAGCAGCTTAAGAGGGATCAATCAGCCCCAGCATTTT.

Here the CDR3 DNA reads TGTGCCAGCAGCGTAGAACCCGGGAGCGGGGCGGGAGGTGTATACAATGAGCAGTTCTTC. It specifies CASSVEPGSGAGGVYNEQFF. The chain uses TRBV9 and TRBJ2-1, with 8 nucleotides matching TRBD2. The CDR3 runs to 20 residues. V shed 0 bases and J 4 bases; nucleotides not matched to a gene: 18. CDR1 SGDLS and CDR2 YYNGEE come from the germline V gene.

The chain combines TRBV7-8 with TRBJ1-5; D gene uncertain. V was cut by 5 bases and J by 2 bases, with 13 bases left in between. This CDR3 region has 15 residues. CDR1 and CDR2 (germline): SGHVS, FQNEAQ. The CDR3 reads CASSAKGLRNQPQHF. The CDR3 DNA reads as TGTGCCAGCAGCGCGAAGGGTTTACGCAATCAGCCCCAGCATTTT. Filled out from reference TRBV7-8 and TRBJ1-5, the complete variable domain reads GAGVSQSPRYKVAKRGQDVALRCDPISGHVSLFWYQQALGQGPEFLTYFQNEAQLDKSGLPSDRFFAERPEGSVSTLKIQRTQQEDSAVYLCASSAKGLRNQPQHFGDGTRLSIL.

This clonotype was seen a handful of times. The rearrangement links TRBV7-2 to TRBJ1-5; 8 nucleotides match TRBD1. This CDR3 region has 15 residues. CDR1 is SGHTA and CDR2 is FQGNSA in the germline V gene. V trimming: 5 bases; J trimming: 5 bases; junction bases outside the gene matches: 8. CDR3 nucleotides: TGTGCCAGCAGCGCTAAGACAGGGGTGGATCAGCCCCAGCATTTT. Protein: CASSAKTGVDQPQHF.

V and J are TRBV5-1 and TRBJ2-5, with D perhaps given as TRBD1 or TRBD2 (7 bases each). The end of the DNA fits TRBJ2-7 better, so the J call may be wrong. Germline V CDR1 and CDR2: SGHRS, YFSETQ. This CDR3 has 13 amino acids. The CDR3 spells CASRPGGVYEQYF. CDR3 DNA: TGCGCCAGCAGACCAGGGGGGGTATACGAGCAGTACTTC.

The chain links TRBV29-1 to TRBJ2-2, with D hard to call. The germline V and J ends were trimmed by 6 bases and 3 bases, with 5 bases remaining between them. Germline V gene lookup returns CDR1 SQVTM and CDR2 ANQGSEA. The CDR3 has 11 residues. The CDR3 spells CSVEDTGELFF. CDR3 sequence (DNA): TGCAGCGTCGAGGACACCGGGGAGCTGTTTTTT.

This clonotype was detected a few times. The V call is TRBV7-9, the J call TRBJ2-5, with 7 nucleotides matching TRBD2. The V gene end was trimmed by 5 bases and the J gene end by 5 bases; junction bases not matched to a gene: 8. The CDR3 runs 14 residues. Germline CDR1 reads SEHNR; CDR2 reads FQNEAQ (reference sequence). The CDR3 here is CASSQGLREETQYF. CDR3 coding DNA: TGTGCCAGCAGCCAAGGTTTGCGGGAGGAGACCCAGTACTTC.

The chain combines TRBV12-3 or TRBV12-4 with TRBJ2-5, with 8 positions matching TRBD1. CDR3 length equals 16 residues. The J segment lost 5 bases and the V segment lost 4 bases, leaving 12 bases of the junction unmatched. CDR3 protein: CASSWAGGALRETQYF. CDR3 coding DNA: TGTGCCAGCAGTTGGGCAGGGGGCGCATTACGGGAGACCCAGTACTTC.

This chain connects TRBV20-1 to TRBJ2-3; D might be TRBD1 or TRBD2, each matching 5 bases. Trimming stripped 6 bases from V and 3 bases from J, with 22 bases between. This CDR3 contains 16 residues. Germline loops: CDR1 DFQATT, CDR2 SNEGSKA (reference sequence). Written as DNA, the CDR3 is TGCAGTGCCTCTAAATCGGGGACCGGGGTAACAGATACGCAGTATTTT. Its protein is CSASKSGTGVTDTQYF.

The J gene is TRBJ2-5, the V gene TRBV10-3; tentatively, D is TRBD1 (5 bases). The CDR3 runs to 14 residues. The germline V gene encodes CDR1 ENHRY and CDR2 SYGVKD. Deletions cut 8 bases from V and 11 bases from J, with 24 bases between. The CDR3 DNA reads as TGTGCCATCGGGGCAGGCCAAAGTTTCAATGAGCAGTACTTC. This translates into CAIGAGQSFNEQYF.

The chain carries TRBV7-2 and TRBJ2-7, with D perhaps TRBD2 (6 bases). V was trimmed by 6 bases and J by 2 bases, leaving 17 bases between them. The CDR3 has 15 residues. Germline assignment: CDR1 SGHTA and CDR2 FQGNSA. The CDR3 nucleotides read TGTGCCAGCAGGTCAGCGGGTGGGGGAACCTACGAGCAGTACTTC. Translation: CASRSAGGGTYEQYF.

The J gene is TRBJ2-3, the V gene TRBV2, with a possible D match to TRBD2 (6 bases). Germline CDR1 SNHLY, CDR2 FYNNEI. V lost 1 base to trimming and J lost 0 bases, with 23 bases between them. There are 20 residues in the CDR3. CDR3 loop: CASSEELMRRRGKSTDTQYF. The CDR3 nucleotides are TGTGCCAGCAGTGAAGAGCTAATGCGTCGGCGGGGCAAGAGCACAGATACGCAGTATTTT.

The CDR3 region is CASSLRTSTGTDTQYF. In DNA form, the CDR3 reads TGCGCCAGCAGCTTACGGACTAGCACTGGCACAGATACGCAGTATTTT. This sequence joins TRBV5-1 and TRBJ2-3; TRBD2 aligns across 8 bases. Trimming removed 2 bases from V and 1 base from J; junction bases left unmatched: 6. The CDR3 contains 16 residues. The germline V gene encodes CDR1 SGHRS and CDR2 YFSETQ.

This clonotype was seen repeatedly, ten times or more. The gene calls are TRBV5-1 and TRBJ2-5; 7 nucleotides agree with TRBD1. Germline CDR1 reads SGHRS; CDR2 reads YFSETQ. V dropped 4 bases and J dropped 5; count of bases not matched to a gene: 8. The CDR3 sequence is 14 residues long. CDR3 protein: CASSQIDREETQYF. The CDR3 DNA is TGCGCCAGCAGCCAAATCGACAGGGAGGAGACCCAGTACTTC.

The CDR3 loop is CASSVEDSGYTDTQYF. The CDR3 DNA reads TGTGCCAGCAGCGTAGAAGATAGCGGGTACACAGATACGCAGTATTTT. This chain uses TRBV9 with TRBJ2-3; TRBD2 matches 7 bases. CDR1 and CDR2 (germline): SGDLS, YYNGEE. The V and J ends lost 0 bases and 2 bases, in that order; junction bases with no gene match: 6. This CDR3 spans 16 amino acids.

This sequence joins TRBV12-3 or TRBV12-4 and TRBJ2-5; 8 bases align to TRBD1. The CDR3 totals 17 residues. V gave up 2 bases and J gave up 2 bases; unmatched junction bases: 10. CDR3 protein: CASSLSGGLEGQETQYF. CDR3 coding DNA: TGTGCCAGCAGTTTATCAGGGGGCCTTGAAGGGCAAGAGACCCAGTACTTC.

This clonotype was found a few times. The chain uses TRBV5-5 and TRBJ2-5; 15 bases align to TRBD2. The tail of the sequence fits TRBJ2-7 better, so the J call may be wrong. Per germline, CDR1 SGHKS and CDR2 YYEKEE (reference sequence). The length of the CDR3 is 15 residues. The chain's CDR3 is CASSVGLAGGPEQYF. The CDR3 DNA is TGTGCCAGCAGCGTGGGACTAGCGGGAGGTCCCGAGCAGTACTTC.

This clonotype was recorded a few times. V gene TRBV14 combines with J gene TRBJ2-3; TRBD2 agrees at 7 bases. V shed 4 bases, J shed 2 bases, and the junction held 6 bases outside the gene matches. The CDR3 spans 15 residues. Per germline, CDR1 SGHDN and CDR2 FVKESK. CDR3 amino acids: CASSPLAEFTDTQYF. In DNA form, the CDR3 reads TGTGCCAGCAGCCCTCTAGCGGAGTTCACAGATACGCAGTATTTT.

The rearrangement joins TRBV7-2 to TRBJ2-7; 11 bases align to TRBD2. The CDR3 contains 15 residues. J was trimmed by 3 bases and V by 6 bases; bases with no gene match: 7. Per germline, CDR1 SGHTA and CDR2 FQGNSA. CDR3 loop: CASSHSLAGGYEQYF. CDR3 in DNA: TGTGCCAGCAGTCACTCCCTAGCGGGAGGCTACGAGCAGTACTTC.

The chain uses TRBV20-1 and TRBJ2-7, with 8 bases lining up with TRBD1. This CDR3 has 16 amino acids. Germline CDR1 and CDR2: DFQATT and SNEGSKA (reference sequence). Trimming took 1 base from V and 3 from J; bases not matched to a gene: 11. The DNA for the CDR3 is TGCAGTGCTAGAGTTCCAAGACCCGGACAGGGCTACGAGCAGTACTTC. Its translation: CSARVPRPGQGYEQYF.

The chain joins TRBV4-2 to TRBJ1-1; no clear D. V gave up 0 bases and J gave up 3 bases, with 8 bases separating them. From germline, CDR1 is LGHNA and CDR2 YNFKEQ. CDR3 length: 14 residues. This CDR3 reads CASSQDRWDTEAFF. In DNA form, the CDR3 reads TGTGCCAGCAGCCAAGATCGTTGGGACACTGAAGCTTTCTTT.